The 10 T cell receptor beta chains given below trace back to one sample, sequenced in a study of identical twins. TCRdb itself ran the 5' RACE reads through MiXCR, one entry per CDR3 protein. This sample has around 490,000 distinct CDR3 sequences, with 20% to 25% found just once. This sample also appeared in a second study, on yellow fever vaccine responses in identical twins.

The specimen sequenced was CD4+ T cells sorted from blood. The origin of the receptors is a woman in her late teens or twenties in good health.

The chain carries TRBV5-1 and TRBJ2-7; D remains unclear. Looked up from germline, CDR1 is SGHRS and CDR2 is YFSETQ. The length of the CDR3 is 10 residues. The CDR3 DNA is TGCGCCAGCAGCTTGGCCTTCGGTTTCGTC. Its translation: CASSLAFGFV.

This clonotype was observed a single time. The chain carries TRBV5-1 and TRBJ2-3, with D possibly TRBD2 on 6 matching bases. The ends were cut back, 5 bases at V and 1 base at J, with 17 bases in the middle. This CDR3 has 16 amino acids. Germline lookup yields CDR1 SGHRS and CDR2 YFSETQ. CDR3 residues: CASSSKAGAGTDTQYF. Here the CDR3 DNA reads TGCGCCAGCAGTTCGAAAGCGGGCGCGGGCACAGATACGCAGTATTTT.

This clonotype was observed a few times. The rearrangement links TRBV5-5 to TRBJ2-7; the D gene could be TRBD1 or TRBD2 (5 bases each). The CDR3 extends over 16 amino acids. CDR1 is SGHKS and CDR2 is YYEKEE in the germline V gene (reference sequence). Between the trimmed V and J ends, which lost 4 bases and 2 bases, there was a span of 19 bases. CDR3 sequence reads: CASSPTARDGAYEQYV. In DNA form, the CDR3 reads TGTGCCAGCAGCCCGACCGCCCGGGACGGGGCCTACGAGCAGTACGTC.

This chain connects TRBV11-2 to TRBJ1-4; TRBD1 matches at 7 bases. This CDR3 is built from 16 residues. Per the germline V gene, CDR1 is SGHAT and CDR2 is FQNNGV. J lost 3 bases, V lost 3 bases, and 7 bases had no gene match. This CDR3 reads CASSFLGGTANEKLFF. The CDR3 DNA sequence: TGTGCCAGCAGCTTCCTTGGGGGGACAGCTAATGAAAAACTGTTTTTT. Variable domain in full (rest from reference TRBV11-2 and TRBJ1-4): EAGVAQSPRYKIIEKRQSVAFWCNPISGHATLYWYQQILGQGPKLLIQFQNNGVVDDSQLPKDRFSAERLKGVDSTLKIQPAKLEDSAVYLCASSFLGGTANEKLFFGSGTQLSVL.

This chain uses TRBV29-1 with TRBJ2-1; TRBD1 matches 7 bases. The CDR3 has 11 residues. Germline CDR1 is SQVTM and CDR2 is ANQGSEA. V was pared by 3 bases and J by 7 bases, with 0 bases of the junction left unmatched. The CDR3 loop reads CSVDRGNEQFF. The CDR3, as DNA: TGCAGCGTTGACAGGGGGAATGAGCAGTTCTTC.

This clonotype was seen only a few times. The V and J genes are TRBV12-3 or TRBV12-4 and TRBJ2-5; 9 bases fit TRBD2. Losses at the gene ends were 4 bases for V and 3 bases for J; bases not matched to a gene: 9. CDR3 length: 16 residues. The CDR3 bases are TGTGCCAGCAGTTCCACCCATAGCGGGAGTAAAGAGACCCAGTACTTC. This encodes CASSSTHSGSKETQYF.

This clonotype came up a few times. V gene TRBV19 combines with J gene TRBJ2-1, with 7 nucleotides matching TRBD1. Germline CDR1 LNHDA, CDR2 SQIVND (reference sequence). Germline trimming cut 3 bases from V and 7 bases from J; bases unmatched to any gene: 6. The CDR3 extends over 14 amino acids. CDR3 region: CASSIGRGWNEQFF. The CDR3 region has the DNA TGTGCCAGTAGTATCGGCAGGGGGTGGAATGAGCAGTTCTTC.

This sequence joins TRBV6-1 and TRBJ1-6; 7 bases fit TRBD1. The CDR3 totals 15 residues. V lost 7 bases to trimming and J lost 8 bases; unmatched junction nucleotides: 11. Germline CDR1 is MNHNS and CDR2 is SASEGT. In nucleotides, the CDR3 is TGTGCCAGCAATCTTGACAGGGCTGGCTATTCACCCCTCCACTTT. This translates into CASNLDRAGYSPLHF.

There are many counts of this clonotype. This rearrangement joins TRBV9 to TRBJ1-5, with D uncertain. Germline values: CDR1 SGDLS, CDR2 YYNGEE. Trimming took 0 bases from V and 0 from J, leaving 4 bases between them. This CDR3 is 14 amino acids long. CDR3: CASSVGYSNQPQHF. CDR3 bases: TGTGCCAGCAGCGTAGGGTATAGCAATCAGCCCCAGCATTTT.

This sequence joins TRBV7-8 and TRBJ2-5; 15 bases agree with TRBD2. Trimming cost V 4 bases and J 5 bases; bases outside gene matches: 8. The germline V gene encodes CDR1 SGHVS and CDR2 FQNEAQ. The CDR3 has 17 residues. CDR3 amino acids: CASSSRTSGRAGETQYF. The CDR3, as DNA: TGTGCCAGCAGCTCCCGGACTAGCGGGAGGGCCGGGGAGACCCAGTACTTC.